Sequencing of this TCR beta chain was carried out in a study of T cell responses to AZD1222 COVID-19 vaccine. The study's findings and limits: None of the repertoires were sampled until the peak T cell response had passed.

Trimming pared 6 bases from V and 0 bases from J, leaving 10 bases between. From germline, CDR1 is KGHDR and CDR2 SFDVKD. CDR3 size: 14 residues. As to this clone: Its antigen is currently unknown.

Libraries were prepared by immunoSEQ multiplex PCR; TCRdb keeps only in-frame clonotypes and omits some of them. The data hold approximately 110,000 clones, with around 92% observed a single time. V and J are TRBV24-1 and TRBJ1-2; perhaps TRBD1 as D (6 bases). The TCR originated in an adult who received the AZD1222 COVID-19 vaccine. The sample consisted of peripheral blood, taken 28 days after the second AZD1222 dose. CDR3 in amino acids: CATSKDRSNYGYTF. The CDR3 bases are TGTGCCACCAGTAAGGACAGATCTAACTATGGCTACACCTTC.